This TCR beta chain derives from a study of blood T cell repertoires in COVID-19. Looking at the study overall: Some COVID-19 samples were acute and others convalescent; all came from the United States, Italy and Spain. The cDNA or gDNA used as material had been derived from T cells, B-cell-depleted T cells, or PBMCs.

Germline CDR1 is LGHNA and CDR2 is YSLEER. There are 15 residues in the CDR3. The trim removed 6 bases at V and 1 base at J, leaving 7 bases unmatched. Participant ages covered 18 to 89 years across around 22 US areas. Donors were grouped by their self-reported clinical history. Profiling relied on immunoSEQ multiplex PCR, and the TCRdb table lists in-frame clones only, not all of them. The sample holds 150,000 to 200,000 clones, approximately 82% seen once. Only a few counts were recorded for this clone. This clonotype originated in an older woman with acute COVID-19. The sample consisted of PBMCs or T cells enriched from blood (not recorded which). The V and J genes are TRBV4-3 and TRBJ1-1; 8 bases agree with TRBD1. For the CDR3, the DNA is TGCGCCAGCAGTCGGCAGGGGGCTGCGAACACTGAAGCTTTCTTT. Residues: CASSRQGAANTEAFF.